This T cell receptor beta chain appears in the sequencing data of a study of blood T cell repertoires in COVID-19. Germline values: CDR1 MNHEY, CDR2 SVGAGI. The CDR3 totals 14 residues. The ends were cut back, 6 bases at V and 4 bases at J, with 14 bases in the middle. Here immunoSEQ multiplex PCR was the method, and the copy in TCRdb shows in-frame clones only, minus some. This sample has around 150,000 clones, with more than 75% found just once. The sequencing sample was made of PBMCs or T cells enriched from blood (not recorded which). V gene TRBV6-5 combines with J gene TRBJ2-3, with D maybe TRBD2 (6 bases). The TCR originated in a man aged 35-49 years who had recovered from COVID-19. CDR3 region: CASRRGRLADTQYF. CDR3 DNA: TGTGCCAGCAGACGTGGGAGGCTTGCAGATACGCAGTATTTT.